Listed here are 3 T cell receptor beta chains from one sample, sequenced in a study of T cells in women clearing cervical HPV infection. Profiled with immunoSEQ multiplex PCR; TCRdb holds only in-frame clones, not every one. Here the sample table reports about 30,000 clones. What was sequenced was blood buffy coat. These receptors were taken from a woman between 18 and 70 years old with a cervical HPV16 infection that either progressed to CIN3+ or cleared (not recorded which).

About this clone: The CDR3 end is not reached by the read, which stops 3 residues before it; the germline J gene fills it in. The gene calls are TRBV7-2 and TRBJ2-7, with 7 bases lining up with TRBD1. The ends lost 5 bases at V and 5 bases at J; junction bases unmatched: 9. CDR1 and CDR2 (germline): SGHTA, FQGNSA. The CDR3 runs to 14 residues. The sequenced part of the CDR3 DNA is TGTGCCAGCAGCAAAAGACAGGGTCGGAACGAG. Protein sequence: CASSKRQGRNE. The whole CDR3 protein reads CASSKRQGRNEQYF.

About this clone itself: The read comes to an end 3 residues before the CDR3 does, leaving the germline J gene to fill in the end. The chain uses TRBV4-2 and TRBJ2-4, with 10 bases matching TRBD1. The CDR3 has 16 residues. Germline values: CDR1 LGHNA, CDR2 YNFKEQ. V lost 1 base and J lost 5; bases outside the gene matches: 5. This chain's CDR3 is CASSQATTGGENIQYF. The CDR3 bases that were read are TGTGCCAGCAGCCAAGCAACGACAGGGGGCGAAAACATT.

Comments on this clone: The CDR3 goes on 3 residues after the read ends, and that part is filled in from the germline J gene. The genes are TRBV7-9 and TRBJ2-1; TRBD2 agrees at 10 bases. The length of the CDR3 is 14 residues. The germline V gene encodes CDR1 SEHNR and CDR2 FQNEAQ (reference sequence). V trimming: 6 bases; J trimming: 9 bases; junction bases outside the gene matches: 8. The chain's CDR3 is CASRSSGSSFEQFF. The sequenced CDR3 bases are TGTGCCAGCAGGTCTAGCGGGAGTAGTTTTGAG. Based on the CDR3 plus reference TRBV7-9 and TRBJ2-1, the full variable domain is DTGVSQNPRHKITKRGQNVTFRCDPISEHNRLYWYRQTLGQGPEFLTYFQNEAQLEKSRLLSDRFSAERPKGSFSTLEIQRTEQGDSAMYLCASRSSGSSFEQFFGPGTRLTVL.